This paragraph covers one T cell receptor (beta chain) sequence. Its target is unknown. In TCRdb, the 5' RACE reads were re-called with MiXCR into one record per CDR3 protein. This sample carries about 130,000 distinct CDR3 sequences, roughly 6.2% of them seen once, and the ten largest clones take about 2.2%. The record originates from a study of T-cell memory formation after mild COVID-19. The study's findings and limits: While clones contracting from day 15 to 85 were balanced between CD4 and CD8, later expanders leaned CD4+.

The material sequenced was PBMCs or a T cell subset sorted from them (not recorded which). This clonotype was sampled from an adult woman who had mild COVID-19 (a few samples of this study predate the infection). Cell type and time point are not known.

The CDR3 DNA reads as TGTGCCATCAGTGAGTCCCCGGGACAGAATAATTCACCCCTCCACTTT. It specifies CAISESPGQNNSPLHF. V and J are TRBV10-3 and TRBJ1-6; 7 bases align to TRBD1. The trim removed 0 bases at V and 5 bases at J, leaving 4 bases unmatched. Germline-derived CDR1 and CDR2 are ENHRY and SYGVKD. The CDR3 contains 16 residues.